A single sample is the source of the 28 T cell receptor beta chains below, sequenced in a study of blood T cell repertoires in COVID-19. Assay used: immunoSEQ multiplex PCR; TCRdb lists only in-frame clones, some missing. The sample has a few hundred thousand clones; around 88% are singletons. The sequenced sample consisted of PBMCs or T cells enriched from blood (not recorded which). These receptors were taken from a woman aged 30 to 39 who had been exposed to COVID-19.

V usage is TRBV13 and J usage is TRBJ2-1, with 10 bases aligning to TRBD2. The ends lost 5 bases at V and 0 bases at J; junction bases unmatched: 10. Germline CDR1 is PRHDT and CDR2 is FYEKMQ (reference sequence). The CDR3 spans 18 residues. Here the CDR3 DNA reads TGTGCCAGCAGCGACACTAGCGGGGAACCCCCCTCCTACAATGAGCAGTTCTTC. Protein: CASSDTSGEPPSYNEQFF.

The rearrangement uses TRBV4-2 and TRBJ1-4; tentatively, D is TRBD1 (6 bases). Germline V gene data show CDR1 as LGHNA and CDR2 as YNFKEQ. Trimming left V 2 bases short and J 12 bases short, with 19 bases between. CDR3 length equals 15 residues. Here the CDR3 reads CASSQSPQGWGQLFF. The CDR3 DNA sequence: TGTGCCAGCAGCCAATCCCCGCAGGGATGGGGGCAACTGTTTTTT.

This chain links TRBV9 with TRBJ1-2; 11 positions match TRBD1. This CDR3 is 17 amino acids long. Germline values: CDR1 SGDLS, CDR2 YYNGEE. V lost 4 bases, J lost 2 bases, and 10 bases stayed unmatched. This chain's CDR3 is CASSYGTGGIGNYGYTF. The CDR3 DNA reads as TGTGCCAGCAGCTATGGGACAGGGGGGATTGGGAACTATGGCTACACCTTC. Full variable domain (missing parts from reference TRBV9 and TRBJ1-2): DSGVTQTPKHLITATGQRVTLRCSPRSGDLSVYWYQQSLDQGLQFLIQYYNGEERAKGNILERFSAQQFPDLHSELNLSSLELGDSALYFCASSYGTGGIGNYGYTFGSGTRLTVV.

This clone was detected only once. CDR3 DNA sequence: TGCGCCAGCAGGCGGACTGACGACAGGCCTAATGAAAAACTGTTTTTT. This codes for CASRRTDDRPNEKLFF. The V call is TRBV5-1, the J call TRBJ1-4, with D tentatively TRBD1 (6 bases). Germline loops: CDR1 SGHRS, CDR2 YFSETQ. Deletions cut 5 bases from V and 3 bases from J, with 17 bases between. The CDR3 loop spans 16 amino acids.

This clone showed up just a few times. The chain uses TRBV19 and TRBJ2-7; TRBD1 matches 11 bases. CDR3 size: 15 residues. Germline CDR1 is LNHDA and CDR2 is SQIVND (reference sequence). Losses at the gene ends were 6 bases for V and 7 bases for J; bases not matched to a gene: 11. DNA of the CDR3: TGTGCCAGTAGCAGAAGACGGGGACAGGGGGGAGAGCAGTACTTC. Its translation is CASSRRRGQGGEQYF.

The genes are TRBV5-1 and TRBJ2-2; tentative D call: TRBD1 (6 bases). Trimming left V 3 bases short and J 3 bases short, with 15 bases between. The CDR3 runs 16 residues. Germline V gives CDR1 SGHRS, CDR2 YFSETQ. The DNA for the CDR3 is TGCGCCAGCAGCTGGGGGCAAGCTACGTACACCGGGGAGCTGTTTTTT. It is translated as CASSWGQATYTGELFF.

This sequence joins TRBV5-1 and TRBJ1-5; D is undetermined. The germline V and J ends were trimmed by 5 bases and 0 bases, with 12 bases remaining between them. The CDR3 is made up of 15 amino acids. The germline V gene has CDR1 SGHRS and CDR2 YFSETQ. CDR3 in DNA: TGCGCCAGCAGTTACACACCCGATAGCAATCAGCCCCAGCATTTT. Translating gives CASSYTPDSNQPQHF.

The CDR3 nucleotides are TGTGCCAGCAGTTCCACAGGGTCTGGCAATCAGCCCCAGCATTTT. Protein: CASSSTGSGNQPQHF. The V call is TRBV6-6, the J call TRBJ1-5, with D maybe TRBD1 (6 bases). The V and J ends lost 4 bases and 2 bases respectively, with 12 bases between them. Germline assignment: CDR1 MNHNY and CDR2 SVGAGI (reference sequence). This CDR3 comprises 15 residues.

The chain has TRBV6-2 or TRBV6-3 and TRBJ1-5, with D possibly matching TRBD1 (6 bases). CDR1 MNHEY and CDR2 SVGEGT come from the germline V gene. Trimming left V 4 bases short and J 2 bases short, with 15 bases between. The CDR3 consists of 16 residues. The CDR3 loop is CASSWEQGEGNQPQHF. The CDR3 DNA is TGTGCCAGCAGTTGGGAACAGGGCGAGGGCAATCAGCCCCAGCATTTT.

CDR3 protein: CAISGSPDEQFF. CDR3 coding DNA: TGTGCCATCAGTGGGTCTCCCGATGAGCAGTTCTTC. The V gene is TRBV10-3, the J gene TRBJ2-1; D call uncertain. V was cut by 4 bases and J by 8 bases, with 9 bases left in between. The CDR3 totals 12 residues. Germline values: CDR1 ENHRY, CDR2 SYGVKD.

The rearrangement joins TRBV2 to TRBJ1-2, with TRBD1 identical over 10 bases. CDR3 size: 19 residues. Germline lookup yields CDR1 SNHLY and CDR2 FYNNEI. The V and J ends lost 6 bases and 4 bases, in that order; junction bases with no gene match: 20. CDR3: CASSLRGVRQGANGYGYTF. CDR3 bases: TGTGCCAGCAGCCTCAGAGGGGTTCGACAGGGGGCTAATGGCTATGGCTACACCTTC.

V and J are TRBV25-1 and TRBJ1-2; D not certain. Germline-derived CDR1 and CDR2 are MGHDK and SYGVNS. This CDR3 comprises 13 residues. V lost 5 bases and J 1 base, leaving 8 bases between the germline ends. For the CDR3, the DNA is TGTGCCAGCAGTAACATGCTTAACTATGGCTACACCTTC. Translating it yields CASSNMLNYGYTF.

This clone was detected ten times or more. The chain couples TRBV11-2 to TRBJ2-7; 8 nucleotides align to TRBD1. The CDR3 contains 14 residues. Germline-derived CDR1 and CDR2 are SGHAT and FQNNGV. Trimming removed 4 bases from V and 5 bases from J; junction bases left unmatched: 7. This CDR3 is CASSWGTGTNEQYF. Written as DNA, the CDR3 is TGTGCCAGCAGCTGGGGGACAGGTACGAACGAGCAGTACTTC.

As DNA, the CDR3 is TGTGCCAGCAGCTTGCATCCGGGGACTAGACCGGCCAATGAGCAGTTCTTC. Its translation: CASSLHPGTRPANEQFF. The chain recombines TRBV5-8 with TRBJ2-1, with 8 bases identical to TRBD2. This CDR3 spans 17 amino acids. Germline lookup yields CDR1 SGHTS and CDR2 YDEGEE. Trimming took 1 base from V and 6 from J; bases not matched to a gene: 12.

This sequence joins TRBV11-3 and TRBJ2-6, with D possibly being TRBD2 (6 bases). The V gene lost 5 bases and the J gene lost 4 bases, with 12 bases spanning the gap. Germline assignment: CDR1 SGHNT and CDR2 YENEEA. CDR3 length: 15 residues. Written as DNA, the CDR3 is TGTGCCAGCAGCCCCTCGGGGGTGGGGGCCAACGTCCTGACTTTC. Translated: CASSPSGVGANVLTF.

This clone occurred a few times. The chain employs TRBV6-4 and TRBJ2-3; TRBD2 aligns across 11 bases. V lost 7 bases, J lost 1 base, and 4 bases stayed unmatched. Germline CDR1 is MRHNA and CDR2 is SNTAGT. This CDR3 has 15 residues. CDR3 loop: CASTSGGTRTDTQYF. In DNA form, the CDR3 reads TGTGCCAGCACTAGCGGGGGGACACGCACAGATACGCAGTATTTT.

The chain has TRBV13 and TRBJ2-1; TRBD2 matches 11 bases. The J segment lost 6 bases and the V segment lost 3 bases, leaving 7 bases of the junction unmatched. Looked up from germline, CDR1 is PRHDT and CDR2 is FYEKMQ (reference sequence). The CDR3 has 16 residues. The CDR3 protein is CASSFARLAGINEQFF. The CDR3 bases are TGTGCCAGCAGCTTCGCTCGACTAGCGGGGATCAATGAGCAGTTCTTC. Drawing the rest from reference TRBV13 and TRBJ2-1, the complete variable domain is AAGVIQSPRHLIKEKRETATLKCYPIPRHDTVYWYQQGPGQDPQFLISFYEKMQSDKGSIPDRFSAQQFSDYHSELNMSSLELGDSALYFCASSFARLAGINEQFFGPGTRLTVL.

This clone has a handful of counts. The chain combines TRBV2 with TRBJ1-4; D is uncertain. Trimming cost V 4 bases and J 0 bases, with 6 bases left between them. This CDR3 spans 14 amino acids. Germline CDR1 SNHLY, CDR2 FYNNEI. CDR3 DNA: TGTGCCAGCAGTGGCACTTCAACTAATGAAAAACTGTTTTTT. Its protein product is CASSGTSTNEKLFF.

The gene calls are TRBV9 and TRBJ2-7, with TRBD1 matching over 11 bases. Germline-derived CDR1 and CDR2 are SGDLS and YYNGEE. The ends lost 4 bases at V and 3 bases at J; junction bases unmatched: 6. This CDR3 region has 15 residues. CDR3: CASSLTGTGGYEQYF. For the CDR3, the DNA is TGTGCCAGCAGCCTAACCGGGACAGGGGGCTACGAGCAGTACTTC.

The V gene is TRBV7-3, the J gene TRBJ1-1; D unclear. Germline CDR1 SGHTA, CDR2 FQGTGA. V was shortened by 5 bases and J by 3 bases, with 19 bases between the two germline ends. The CDR3 is 16 amino acids. The CDR3 here is CASSREATRVDTEAFF. CDR3 DNA sequence: TGTGCCAGCAGCCGAGAGGCGACGAGGGTTGACACTGAAGCTTTCTTT.

This clone has a single count. The genes are TRBV24-1 and TRBJ2-3; TRBD2 matches at 9 bases. The CDR3 length is 19 residues. Germline V gene lookup returns CDR1 KGHDR and CDR2 SFDVKD. V gave up 4 bases and J gave up 5 bases; unmatched junction bases: 18. This chain's CDR3 is CATSDPQRGAVPFLDTQYF. As DNA, the CDR3 is TGTGCCACCAGTGACCCCCAGCGGGGGGCGGTCCCTTTCCTAGATACGCAGTATTTT.

The V gene is TRBV27, the J gene TRBJ1-5; the D is unclear. V lost 6 bases to trimming and J lost 0 bases, with 12 bases between them. From germline, CDR1 is MNHEY and CDR2 SMNVEV (reference sequence). The CDR3 runs to 15 residues. CDR3 nucleotides: TGTGCCAGCAGCCCGCTAGCGAATAGCAATCAGCCCCAGCATTTT. Its protein is CASSPLANSNQPQHF.

In nucleotides, the CDR3 is TGTGCCACCAGCAGGACAGGGGGTGAAAACACCATATATTTT. It is translated as CATSRTGGENTIYF. This chain connects TRBV15 to TRBJ1-3, with 9 bases fitting TRBD1. Germline V CDR1 and CDR2: LNHNV, YYDKDF (reference sequence). The CDR3 spans 14 residues. V shed 3 bases, J shed 6 bases, and the junction held 3 bases outside the gene matches.

The rearrangement joins TRBV5-6 to TRBJ1-5, with 8 bases that match TRBD1. Per germline, CDR1 SGHDT and CDR2 YYEEEE. The length of the CDR3 is 13 residues. Losses at the gene ends were 5 bases for V and 7 bases for J; bases not matched to a gene: 5. The CDR3 spells CASSQGAGQPQHF. CDR3 bases: TGTGCCAGCAGTCAGGGGGCTGGGCAGCCCCAGCATTTT. Together with reference TRBV5-6 and TRBJ1-5, the CDR3 gives the full variable domain: DAGVTQSPTHLIKTRGQQVTLRCSPKSGHDTVSWYQQALGQGPQFIFQYYEEEERQRGNFPDRFSGHQFPNYSSELNVNALLLGDSALYLCASSQGAGQPQHFGDGTRLSIL.

The J gene is TRBJ2-1, the V gene TRBV6-2 or TRBV6-3, with 7 bases aligning to TRBD1. The CDR3 contains 18 residues. V shed 0 bases, J shed 0 bases, and the junction held 8 bases outside the gene matches. CDR1 is MNHEY and CDR2 is SVGEGT in the germline V gene. The CDR3 region is CASSYSAQGLYSYNEQFF. CDR3 nucleotide sequence: TGTGCCAGCAGTTACTCAGCACAGGGGCTATACTCCTACAATGAGCAGTTCTTC.

This sequence joins TRBV5-4 and TRBJ2-6; D is ambiguous. The CDR3 spans 17 residues. Germline CDR1 reads SGHNT; CDR2 reads YYREEE (reference sequence). The V end was cut by 0 bases, the J end by 4 bases, with 14 bases between. CDR3 protein: CASSLAPVDRGANVLTF. As DNA, the CDR3 is TGTGCCAGCAGCTTGGCCCCGGTCGATAGAGGGGCCAACGTCCTGACTTTC.

This chain joins TRBV5-1 and TRBJ2-3, with 7 positions matching TRBD2. V lost 1 base, J lost 5 bases, and 7 bases stayed unmatched. The CDR3 consists of 15 residues. Germline CDR1 is SGHRS and CDR2 is YFSETQ. The CDR3: CASSLSAGVQDTQYF. CDR3 DNA: TGCGCCAGCAGCTTGTCTGCGGGGGTGCAAGATACGCAGTATTTT.

Only one count was recorded for this clone. V gene TRBV3-1 (or the pseudogene TRBV3-2) combines with J gene TRBJ2-7; the match to TRBD1 covers 7 bases. Germline trimming cut 9 bases from V and 0 bases from J; bases unmatched to any gene: 5. The CDR3 extends over 13 amino acids. The germline CDR1 and CDR2 sequences are LGHDT and YNNKEL (reference sequence). CDR3 sequence: CASRDSYSYEQYF. The DNA for the CDR3 is TGTGCCAGTCGGGACAGCTACTCCTACGAGCAGTACTTC.